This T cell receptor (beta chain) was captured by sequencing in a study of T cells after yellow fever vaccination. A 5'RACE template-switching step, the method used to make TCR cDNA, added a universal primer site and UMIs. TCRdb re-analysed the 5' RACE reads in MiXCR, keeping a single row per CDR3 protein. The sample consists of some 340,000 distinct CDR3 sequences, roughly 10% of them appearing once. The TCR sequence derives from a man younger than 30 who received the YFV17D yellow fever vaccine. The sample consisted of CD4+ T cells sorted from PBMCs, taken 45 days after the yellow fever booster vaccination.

The CDR3 DNA follows: TGCGCCAGCAGTGAGTCGACTTACCAGCCCCAGCATTTT. It yields the protein CASSESTYQPQHF. V and J are TRBV10-1 and TRBJ1-5; D gene unclear. With 0 bases removed from V and 7 bases from J, the gap between germline ends came to 7 bases. This CDR3 region has 13 residues. Germline assignment: CDR1 WNHNN and CDR2 SYGVQD (reference sequence).